These 4 T cell receptor beta chains came from one sample sequenced in a study of early T cells in non-severe SARS-CoV-2 infection. One entry per CDR3 protein, called by TCRdb with MiXCR from the 5' RACE reads. The sample has roughly 46,000 distinct CDR3 sequences; around 6.8% are singletons. The sample comprised whole blood. Source of these receptors: an adult who was a healthcare worker with PCR-confirmed SARS-CoV-2 infection or an uninfected control (not recorded which).

This clonotype came up many times. The chain recombines TRBV18 with TRBJ2-7; no definite D call. The CDR3 spans 13 residues. Germline loops: CDR1 KGHSH, CDR2 LQKENI. The V end was cut by 6 bases, the J end by 4 bases, with 13 bases between. In DNA form, the CDR3 reads TGTGCCAGCTCCCTGGGGTACGAATACGAGCAGTACTTC. The encoded protein is CASSLGYEYEQYF.

This clonotype was observed a few times. The chain has TRBV9 and TRBJ2-7, with D perhaps being TRBD1 or TRBD2 (5 bases each). Germline V gene data show CDR1 as SGDLS and CDR2 as YYNGEE. V lost 2 bases and J lost 7, with 13 bases in between. This CDR3 is built from 13 residues. The CDR3 spells CASSVTVTGEQYF. In DNA, the CDR3 is TGTGCCAGCAGCGTGACAGTAACGGGGGAGCAGTACTTC.

This clonotype is medium-sized within its sample. The gene calls are TRBV20-1 and TRBJ2-7; 8 bases match TRBD2. The CDR3 is made up of 15 amino acids. The junction had 10 bases not matched to a gene; V was cut back by 3 bases and J by 3 bases. CDR1 is DFQATT, CDR2 SNEGSKA, per germline (reference sequence). CDR3 in DNA: TGCAGTGCTAGGTACCCGGGACTAGGGCTCTACGAGCAGTACTTC. This gives the protein CSARYPGLGLYEQYF.

At least ten counts were recorded for this clonotype. The gene calls are TRBV10-3 and TRBJ2-7, with D unclear. The length of the CDR3 is 11 residues. The V gene's germline CDR1 is ENHRY and CDR2 SYGVKD. V was shortened by 6 bases and J by 7 bases, with 10 bases between the two germline ends. CDR3 bases: TGTGCCATCAGCTCGCGGTGGGAGCAGTACTTC. Protein product: CAISSRWEQYF.